One sample yielded the 17 T cell receptor beta chains listed below, sequenced in a study of HIV-infected children after antiretroviral therapy interruption. Stated treatment: PENTA 11 planned treatment interruption arm or continuous ART arm. The TCR library was built from RNA with a 3' RACE protocol and unique molecular identifiers. TCRdb analysed the 3' RACE reads with MiXCR anew, one entry per CDR3 protein. This table holds 90,000 or so distinct CDR3 sequences, about 6.3% found once. The input for sequencing was CD45RA+ CD4+ T cells from PBMCs, pooled from several time points, taken from a donor given antiretroviral therapy, either interrupted or continuous. Subset in this sample: naive CD4+ CD45RA+ CD45RO- T cells. These receptors were obtained from a pool of human donors with HIV.

This rearrangement joins TRBV5-6 to TRBJ2-1; TRBD2 aligns across 10 bases. Germline CDR1 SGHDT, CDR2 YYEEEE. CDR3 size: 16 residues. Trimming at V came to 4 bases and at J to 15 bases, leaving 19 bases not matched to a gene. The CDR3 loop is CASSQDPAGGPRSTFF. In nucleotides, the CDR3 is TGTGCCAGCAGCCAGGACCCAGCGGGGGGGCCTCGGTCAACGTTCTTC.

This clonotype appeared many times. The chain is built from TRBV20-1 and TRBJ2-1, with D unresolved. The CDR3 length is 14 residues. V gave up 0 bases and J gave up 1 base, with 7 bases separating them. CDR1 DFQATT and CDR2 SNEGSKA come from the germline V gene (reference sequence). The CDR3 DNA reads TGCAGTGCTAGAGATGAACCGTCCTACAATGAGCAGTTCTTC. It yields the protein CSARDEPSYNEQFF.

This clonotype showed up many times. The junction departs from germline at one end; a sequencing error may be responsible. The chain joins TRBV6-4 to TRBJ2-5; D is perhaps TRBD2 (7 bases). CDR1 is MRHNA and CDR2 is SNTAGT in the germline V gene. The CDR3 spans 15 residues. CDR3 in amino acids: CASGGLGGRMDTQYF. CDR3 sequence (DNA): TGTGCCAGCGGTGGACTGGGGGGGCGAATGGACACCCAGTACTTT.

This clonotype was observed at least ten times. The chain has TRBV6-5 and TRBJ1-4, with D perhaps TRBD1 (5 bases). This CDR3 comprises 18 residues. Trimming removed 8 bases from V and 0 bases from J, with 22 bases in between. CDR1 and CDR2 from the germline V gene are MNHEY and SVGAGI. The CDR3 here is CASGVYAGTETTNEKLFF. The CDR3 DNA sequence: TGTGCCAGCGGGGTATATGCCGGGACGGAGACAACTAATGAAAAACTGTTTTTT.

This chain uses TRBV29-1 with TRBJ1-1; the match to TRBD1 covers 7 bases. Germline V gene data show CDR1 as SQVTM and CDR2 as ANQGSEA. Trimming took 6 bases from V and 4 from J; bases not matched to a gene: 11. The CDR3 loop spans 14 amino acids. The CDR3 DNA reads as TGCAGCGTGGTAAACAGGGGTAGGCGCACTGAAGCTTTCTTT. Translating gives CSVVNRGRRTEAFF. Drawing the rest from reference TRBV29-1 and TRBJ1-1, the complete variable domain is SAVISQKPSRDICQRGTSLTIQCQVDSQVTMMFWYRQQPGQSLTLIATANQGSEATYESGFVIDKFPISRPNLTFSTLTVSNMSPEDSSIYLCSVVNRGRRTEAFFGQGTRLTVV.

This clonotype was observed many times. The rearrangement joins TRBV2 to TRBJ2-3; 7 nucleotides align to TRBD2. This CDR3 has 15 residues. With 3 bases clipped from V and 4 bases from J, the junction kept 7 bases outside the gene matches. Germline loops: CDR1 SNHLY, CDR2 FYNNEI. CDR3 amino acids: CASSDGAGVPDTQYF. Written as DNA, the CDR3 is TGTGCCAGCAGTGACGGCGCGGGGGTCCCAGATACGCAGTATTTT.

This clonotype has at least ten counts. J is TRBJ1-2 and V is TRBV19; 7 nucleotides agree with TRBD1. Germline CDR1 LNHDA, CDR2 SQIVND (reference sequence). V lost 7 bases to trimming and J lost 0 bases; unmatched junction nucleotides: 8. The CDR3 consists of 15 residues. The CDR3 coding sequence is TGTGCCAGTACCCTCCGGGACAGAGCTAACTATGGCTACACCTTC. Its protein is CASTLRDRANYGYTF.

This clonotype was observed a few times. The rearrangement joins TRBV28 to TRBJ2-7, with 12 bases matching TRBD2. The germline V gene encodes CDR1 MDHEN and CDR2 SYDVKM. J lost 5 bases, V lost 4 bases, and 9 bases had no gene match. The CDR3 is 16 residues long. CDR3 loop: CASSSPSGRVGHEQYF. As DNA, the CDR3 is TGTGCCAGCAGTTCCCCTAGCGGGAGGGTTGGACACGAGCAGTACTTC.

This clonotype was seen repeatedly, ten times or more. The V call is TRBV7-2, the J call TRBJ1-3, with TRBD1 matching 11 bases. The CDR3 has 15 residues. V gave up 1 base and J gave up 5 bases; unmatched junction bases: 1. Germline V gene data show CDR1 as SGHTA and CDR2 as FQGNSA. The CDR3 is CASSLGDRGRNTIYF. The CDR3 coding sequence is TGTGCCAGCAGCTTAGGGGACAGGGGGAGAAACACCATATATTTT. Full variable domain (missing parts from reference TRBV7-2 and TRBJ1-3): GAGVSQSPSNKVTEKGKDVELRCDPISGHTALYWYRQSLGQGLEFLIYFQGNSAPDKSGLPSDRFSAERTGGSVSTLTIQRTQQEDSAVYLCASSLGDRGRNTIYFGEGSWLTVV.

This clonotype was recorded many times. V usage is TRBV25-1 and J usage is TRBJ2-5, with 7 bases matching TRBD2. V lost 1 base to trimming and J lost 2 bases; unmatched junction nucleotides: 7. Germline loops: CDR1 MGHDK, CDR2 SYGVNS. The CDR3 consists of 16 residues. The CDR3: CASSEFPSGTQETQYF. DNA of the CDR3: TGTGCCAGCAGTGAATTTCCTAGCGGAACACAAGAGACCCAGTACTTC.

Many counts were recorded for this clonotype. This chain links TRBV18 with TRBJ1-1; perhaps TRBD1 as D (5 bases). This CDR3 spans 14 amino acids. The ends were cut back, 3 bases at V and 2 bases at J, with 10 bases in the middle. Germline CDR1 KGHSH, CDR2 LQKENI. CDR3: CASSPGPPNTEAFF. DNA for the CDR3: TGTGCCAGCTCACCGGGACCCCCAAACACTGAAGCTTTCTTT.

V and J are TRBV7-8 and TRBJ2-7; a possible D gene is TRBD2 (6 bases). CDR1 and CDR2 from the germline V gene are SGHVS and FQNEAQ. This CDR3 contains 13 residues. Trimming pared 5 bases from V and 2 bases from J, leaving 10 bases between. This chain's CDR3 is CASSVGGTYEQYF. CDR3 nucleotides: TGTGCCAGCAGCGTAGGCGGGACCTACGAGCAGTACTTC.

This clonotype was observed many times. The chain recombines TRBV19 with TRBJ2-5; no definite D call. Per the germline V gene, CDR1 is LNHDA and CDR2 is SQIVND (reference sequence). The CDR3 runs to 16 residues. The germline V and J ends were trimmed by 5 bases and 0 bases, with 16 bases remaining between them. For the CDR3, the DNA is TGTGCCAGTAGTTCCTTGGCCTCCCGAAACCAAGAGACCCAGTACTTC. Residues: CASSSLASRNQETQYF.

A word on this clonotype: A read error may explain this, as a much larger clone is one base away. The chain joins TRBV29-1 to TRBJ1-1; TRBD1 is a possible D gene (5 bases). V lost 1 base to trimming and J lost 1 base, with 10 bases between them. The CDR3 is 14 amino acids. CDR1 SQVTM and CDR2 ANQGSEA come from the germline V gene. The CDR3 region has the DNA TGCAGCGTTGAAGGACGACAGACGAACACTGAAGCTTTCTTT. As protein: CSVEGRQTNTEAFF.

This clonotype occurred a few times. This chain joins TRBV6-2 or TRBV6-3 and TRBJ1-5, with D possibly matching TRBD1 (5 bases). CDR3 length: 15 residues. Germline lookup yields CDR1 MNHEY and CDR2 SVGEGT. With 6 bases removed from V and 2 bases from J, the gap between germline ends came to 14 bases. CDR3 in amino acids: CASSIGGVGNQPQHF. In DNA form, the CDR3 reads TGTGCCAGCAGCATAGGAGGGGTGGGCAATCAGCCCCAGCATTTT.

This clonotype occurred many times. The chain links TRBV18 to TRBJ2-7; 8 nucleotides line up with TRBD1. Trimming cost V 0 bases and J 6 bases; bases outside gene matches: 7. The germline V gene encodes CDR1 KGHSH and CDR2 LQKENI. The CDR3 extends over 15 amino acids. As DNA, the CDR3 is TGTGCCAGCTCACCACCGACAGGGGTAGGCGGCGAGCAGTACTTC. Translating it yields CASSPPTGVGGEQYF.

The rearrangement joins TRBV12-3 or TRBV12-4 to TRBJ2-6, with D possibly being TRBD1 (6 bases). V was pared by 4 bases and J by 2 bases, with 9 bases between. This CDR3 is built from 15 residues. CDR3 sequence: CASSSRGAGANVLTF. CDR3 nucleotides: TGTGCCAGCAGTTCCAGGGGCGCTGGGGCCAACGTCCTGACTTTC.